This TCR beta chain is from a study of cytomegalovirus exposure and HLA in healthy donors. In regard to this clone: Its specificity is not known.

The PCR contained 60 Vbeta and 13 Jbeta primers. This table comes from immunoSEQ multiplex PCR, and its TCRdb copy is limited to in-frame clones, with some not included. Of around 200,000 clones in the sample, 80% were seen once. Study-wide results and limits: Upon later analysis, HLA-associated TCR beta chains proved more clonally expanded than other, equally common chains. In a later analysis, a missense DCLRE1C variant was linked to TCR beta V- and J-gene trimming.

The length of the CDR3 is 16 residues. Trimming took 3 bases from V and 0 from J; bases not matched to a gene: 8. The germline V gene encodes CDR1 LNHDA and CDR2 SQIVND (reference sequence). The origin of this receptor is a boy aged 10-17 years in good health and CMV-seronegative. The material sequenced was PBMCs. The V and J genes are TRBV19 and TRBJ2-7, with 7 bases aligning to TRBD1. The CDR3 loop is CASSIGDRRSSYEQYF. The CDR3 DNA sequence: TGTGCCAGTAGTATTGGGGACAGACGCAGCTCCTACGAGCAGTACTTC.